The 13 T cell receptor beta chains in this list originate from one sample, sequenced in a study of T cell responses to AZD1222 COVID-19 vaccine. The data were produced by immunoSEQ multiplex PCR, yet TCRdb's version contains in-frame clones alone and is incomplete. The sample lists about 110,000 clones; roughly 92% were seen once. Sequenced material: peripheral blood, taken 28 days after the second AZD1222 dose. The receptors here all came from an adult who received the AZD1222 COVID-19 vaccine.

The V call is TRBV7-2, the J call TRBJ2-5; 8 nucleotides agree with TRBD1. Germline-derived CDR1 and CDR2 are SGHTA and FQGNSA. Losses at the gene ends were 7 bases for V and 7 bases for J; bases not matched to a gene: 8. This CDR3 region has 13 residues. Here the CDR3 DNA reads TGTGCCAGCACCCAGGGGGCCTGGGGGACCCAGTACTTC. Translation gives CASTQGAWGTQYF.

V gene TRBV19 combines with J gene TRBJ2-7; D tentatively fits TRBD1 or TRBD2 (5 bases each). V dropped 8 bases and J dropped 2 bases, with 13 bases sitting between them. The CDR3 has 13 residues. Germline assignment: CDR1 LNHDA and CDR2 SQIVND (reference sequence). CDR3 residues: CASGKLGAYEQYF. As DNA, the CDR3 is TGTGCCAGTGGGAAACTAGGGGCCTACGAGCAGTACTTC.

Concerning this clone itself: Distinct nucleotide sequences in the sample also encode this CDR3. This rearrangement joins TRBV7-2 to TRBJ2-7; 9 bases are a match to TRBD1. The trim removed 4 bases at V and 3 bases at J, leaving 4 bases unmatched. The CDR3 is made up of 14 amino acids. CDR1 SGHTA and CDR2 FQGNSA come from the germline V gene. The CDR3 sequence: CASSSQGASYEQYF. Written as DNA, the CDR3 is TGTGCCAGCAGCTCACAGGGGGCAAGCTACGAGCAGTACTTC.

The chain combines TRBV10-2 with TRBJ2-1; 13 bases are a match to TRBD2. V lost 7 bases, J lost 10 bases, and 7 bases stayed unmatched. This CDR3 has 14 residues. CDR1 and CDR2 (germline): WSHSY, SAAADI. This CDR3 is CASTTSGGVVEQFF. The CDR3 nucleotides read TGCGCCAGCACTACTAGCGGGGGGGTCGTAGAGCAGTTCTTC.

The chain is built from TRBV5-1 and TRBJ1-4, with D uncertain. V gave up 1 base and J gave up 8 bases, with 15 bases separating them. The CDR3 has 15 amino acids. Looked up from germline, CDR1 is SGHRS and CDR2 is YFSETQ. The CDR3 sequence: CASSLRGQRREKLFF. CDR3 sequence (DNA): TGCGCCAGCAGCTTGCGAGGGCAACGTCGAGAAAAACTGTTTTTT. Full variable domain (rest looked up from reference TRBV5-1 and TRBJ1-4): KAGVTQTPRYLIKTRGQQVTLSCSPISGHRSVSWYQQTPGQGLQFLFEYFSETQRNKGNFPGRFSGRQFSNSRSEMNVSTLELGDSALYLCASSLRGQRREKLFFGSGTQLSVL.

This clone was seen a few times. The CDR3 here is CASSLSPRDGGLHF. CDR3 coding DNA: TGTGCCAGCAGCTTGTCCCCCCGGGACGGTGGCCTCCACTTT. The chain carries TRBV5-5 and TRBJ1-6; D possibly corresponds to TRBD1 (5 bases). Looked up from germline, CDR1 is SGHKS and CDR2 is YYEKEE (reference sequence). The CDR3 is 14 amino acids. V was trimmed by 1 base and J by 15 bases, leaving 17 bases between them.

The V call is TRBV18, the J call TRBJ1-2; D gene ambiguous. The CDR3 consists of 13 residues. Germline-derived CDR1 and CDR2 are KGHSH and LQKENI. V dropped 5 bases and J dropped 4 bases, with 11 bases sitting between them. DNA for the CDR3: TGTGCCAGCTCAAGTAACCGACGCTATGGCTACACCTTC. This codes for CASSSNRRYGYTF.

This chain connects TRBV5-4 to TRBJ1-3, with D possibly being TRBD1 (5 bases). V lost 4 bases and J lost 4, with 9 bases in between. CDR1 is SGHNT and CDR2 is YYREEE in the germline V gene (reference sequence). The CDR3 sequence is 13 residues long. CDR3 protein: CASSPGFGNTIYF. CDR3 in DNA: TGTGCCAGCAGCCCAGGGTTCGGAAACACCATATATTTT.

This clone was detected once. The V and J genes are TRBV6-6 and TRBJ1-6; possibly TRBD1 for D (6 bases). With 2 bases removed from V and 15 bases from J, the gap between germline ends came to 14 bases. The CDR3 contains 13 residues. Germline-derived CDR1 and CDR2 are MNHNY and SVGAGI (reference sequence). CDR3 coding DNA: TGTGCCAGCAGTTACGACCCGGGGGCAGACCTCCACTTT. Its protein product is CASSYDPGADLHF.

This rearrangement joins TRBV27 to TRBJ1-3; D is undetermined. Germline V gene sequence: CDR1 MNHEY, CDR2 SMNVEV (reference sequence). CDR3 length equals 11 residues. The ends were cut back, 4 bases at V and 2 bases at J, with 0 bases in the middle. The CDR3: CASSSGNTIYF. The CDR3 DNA reads as TGTGCCAGCAGTTCTGGAAACACCATATATTTT.

The chain links TRBV11-2 to TRBJ1-2, with D hard to call. Germline-derived CDR1 and CDR2 are SGHAT and FQNNGV. Trimming left V 5 bases short and J 8 bases short, with 12 bases between. The CDR3 has 12 residues. CDR3 coding DNA: TGTGCCAGCAGCACTAGTTTAGTAGGCTACACCTTC. This gives the protein CASSTSLVGYTF.

This sequence joins TRBV4-1 and TRBJ1-1; the match to TRBD1 covers 8 bases. Germline V gene lookup returns CDR1 MGHRA and CDR2 YSYEKL. J was trimmed by 10 bases and V by 2 bases; bases with no gene match: 24. CDR3 length: 19 residues. The CDR3 DNA follows: TGCGCCAGCAGCCAATCCGCAGGGGGGGGGACAGGTCCCATTACTAGAGCTTTCTTT. This encodes CASSQSAGGGTGPITRAFF.

With respect to this clone: Other DNA sequences in the sample encode the same CDR3. CDR3 sequence: CSARGGYGYTF. The CDR3 DNA follows: TGCAGTGCTAGAGGCGGGTACGGCTACACCTTC. V is TRBV20-1 and J is TRBJ1-2; D uncertain. The CDR3 sequence is 11 residues long. The germline V and J ends were trimmed by 1 base and 8 bases, with 8 bases remaining between them. Germline V gene lookup returns CDR1 DFQATT and CDR2 SNEGSKA (reference sequence).